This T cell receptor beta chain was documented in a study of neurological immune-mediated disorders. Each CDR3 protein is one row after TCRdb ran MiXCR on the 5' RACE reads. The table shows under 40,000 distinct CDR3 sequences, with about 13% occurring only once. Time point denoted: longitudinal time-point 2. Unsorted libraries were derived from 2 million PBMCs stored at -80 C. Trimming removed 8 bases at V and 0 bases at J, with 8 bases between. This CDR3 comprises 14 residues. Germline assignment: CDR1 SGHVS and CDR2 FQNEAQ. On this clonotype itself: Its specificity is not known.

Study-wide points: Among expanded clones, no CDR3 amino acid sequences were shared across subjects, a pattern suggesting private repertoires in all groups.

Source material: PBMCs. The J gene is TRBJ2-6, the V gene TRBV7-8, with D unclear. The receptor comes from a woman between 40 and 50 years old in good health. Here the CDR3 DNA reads TGTGCCAGCCACCTCGGCTCTGGGGCCAACGTCCTGACTTTC. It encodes CASHLGSGANVLTF.